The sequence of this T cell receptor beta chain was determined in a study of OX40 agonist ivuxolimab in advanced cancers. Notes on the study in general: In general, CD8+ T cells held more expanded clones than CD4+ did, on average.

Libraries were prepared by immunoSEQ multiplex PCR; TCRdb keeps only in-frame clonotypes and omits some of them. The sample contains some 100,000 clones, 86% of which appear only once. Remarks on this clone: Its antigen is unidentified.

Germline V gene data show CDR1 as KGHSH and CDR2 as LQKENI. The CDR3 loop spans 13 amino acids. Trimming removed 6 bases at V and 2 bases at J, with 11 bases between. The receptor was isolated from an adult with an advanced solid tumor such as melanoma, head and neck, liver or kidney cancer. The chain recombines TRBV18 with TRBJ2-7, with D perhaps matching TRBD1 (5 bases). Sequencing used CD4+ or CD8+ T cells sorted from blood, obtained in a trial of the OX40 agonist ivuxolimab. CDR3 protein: CASSTTDTYEQYF. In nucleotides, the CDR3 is TGTGCCAGCTCCACGACAGATACCTACGAGCAGTACTTC.